This entry lists 5 T cell receptor beta chains sequenced from one sample in a study of shared clonotypes between healthy human individuals. TCRdb keeps only in-frame clones here, not all; method: immunoSEQ multiplex PCR. The sample carries approximately 2.4 million clones, 90% to 97% recorded once. The sequenced sample consisted of naive CD4+ T cells sorted from blood. Subset given: CD45RA+ positively selected. The origin of the receptors is a man aged 18 to 29 in good health.

The chain is built from TRBV19 and TRBJ1-1; 7 bases line up with TRBD1. The CDR3 has 17 residues. Germline CDR1 reads LNHDA; CDR2 reads SQIVND (reference sequence). Trimming at V came to 7 bases and at J to 5 bases, leaving 19 bases not matched to a gene. CDR3 protein: CASTPPRGGQERTEAFF. CDR3 nucleotides: TGTGCCAGTACGCCCCCACGGGGCGGACAGGAGAGAACTGAAGCTTTCTTT.

Remarks on this clone: Other nucleotide sequences in the sample specify the same CDR3. This chain uses TRBV19 with TRBJ1-3; D remains ambiguous. Trimming removed 6 bases from V and 0 bases from J, with 6 bases in between. The germline V gene has CDR1 LNHDA and CDR2 SQIVND (reference sequence). The CDR3 runs 13 residues. The CDR3 DNA follows: TGTGCCAGTAGGATCTCCTCTGGAAACACCATATATTTT. Amino acids: CASRISSGNTIYF.

The CDR3 protein is CASSYPSTYTETQYF. CDR3 in DNA: TGTGCCAGCAGCTATCCCTCCACTTACACAGAGACCCAGTACTTC. This chain connects TRBV7-2 to TRBJ2-5; D uncertain. CDR3 length equals 15 residues. V was shortened by 4 bases and J by 4 bases, with 16 bases between the two germline ends. The germline V gene encodes CDR1 SGHTA and CDR2 FQGNSA.

The CDR3 DNA reads as TGTGCCAGCAGCCCGGGGGGCAGGGGGACTGAAGCTTTCTTT. Residues: CASSPGGRGTEAFF. This rearrangement joins TRBV27 to TRBJ1-1; TRBD1 aligns across 7 bases. V shed 6 bases and J 5 bases; nucleotides not matched to a gene: 9. The V gene's germline CDR1 is MNHEY and CDR2 SMNVEV (reference sequence). The CDR3 has 14 amino acids.

The chain uses TRBV6-1 and TRBJ2-2, with unresolved D. The CDR3 runs to 15 residues. Per germline, CDR1 MNHNS and CDR2 SASEGT. The V gene lost 6 bases and the J gene lost 3 bases, with 14 bases spanning the gap. CDR3: CASSPFAEYTGELFF. Here the CDR3 DNA reads TGTGCCAGCAGCCCTTTTGCGGAGTACACCGGGGAGCTGTTTTTT.